The 17 T cell receptor beta chains presented below share a single source sample, sequenced in a study of T cell responses to AZD1222 COVID-19 vaccine (dated by TCRdb to about 2021). The time point label corresponds to: baseline before first vaccination. Receptor amplification or capture employed the immunoSEQ multiplex PCR assay. TCRdb took this table from immuneACCESS and kept in-frame rearrangements with V and J called. Such tables lack part of the clones; where checked against another copy, unresolved V genes explain under half of the gap, and the rest is unexplained. The sample includes about 120,000 clones, with about 90% observed a single time. The top ten clonotypes cover around 15% of the sample. The sample in question was peripheral blood, obtained on day 0 of AZD1222 vaccination. Receptors were obtained from an adult in good health.

This chain uses TRBV7-2 with TRBJ1-2; no definite D call. Germline CDR1 is SGHTA and CDR2 is FQGNSA. The CDR3 has 15 residues. The V and J ends lost 5 bases and 3 bases respectively, with 16 bases between them. This chain's CDR3 is CASSPRDTAHYGYTF. CDR3 nucleotides: TGTGCCAGCAGCCCAAGGGATACGGCTCACTATGGCTACACCTTC.

The count of this clone is one. The chain has TRBV11-2 and TRBJ1-1; D is ambiguous. This CDR3 is 14 amino acids long. CDR1 is SGHAT and CDR2 is FQNNGV in the germline V gene. Deletions cut 4 bases from V and 0 bases from J, with 9 bases between. Here the CDR3 reads CASSSGVLNTEAFF. In nucleotides, the CDR3 is TGTGCCAGCAGCTCGGGCGTGTTGAACACTGAAGCTTTCTTT.

This chain joins TRBV7-9 and TRBJ1-2; D not certain. From germline, CDR1 is SEHNR and CDR2 FQNEAQ (reference sequence). Trimming removed 3 bases from V and 6 bases from J, with 14 bases in between. The length of the CDR3 is 14 residues. CDR3 sequence reads: CASSFYAIGNGYTF. The DNA of the CDR3 is TGTGCCAGCAGCTTTTATGCGATCGGAAATGGCTACACCTTC.

The chain employs TRBV6-2 or TRBV6-3 and TRBJ1-5; 8 bases line up with TRBD1. V dropped 4 bases and J dropped 3; count of bases not matched to a gene: 14. The CDR3 is made up of 18 amino acids. Per germline, CDR1 MNHEY and CDR2 SVGEGT. CDR3 in amino acids: CASSSTTQGQGPNQPQHF. The CDR3 DNA reads TGTGCCAGCAGTTCAACGACCCAAGGACAGGGCCCCAATCAGCCCCAGCATTTT.

The rearrangement uses TRBV4-3 and TRBJ2-7; a weak D match, TRBD1 (6 bases). CDR3 size: 15 residues. CDR1 and CDR2 from the germline V gene are LGHNA and YSLEER. V dropped 4 bases and J dropped 0 bases, with 13 bases sitting between them. CDR3 DNA: TGCGCCAGCAGCCGATTAATACAGGGCTCCTACGAGCAGTACTTC. Its protein is CASSRLIQGSYEQYF.

This chain links TRBV4-2 with TRBJ1-1; D may be TRBD1 (5 bases). Germline loops: CDR1 LGHNA, CDR2 YNFKEQ. Deletions cut 3 bases from V and 3 bases from J, with 14 bases between. This CDR3 contains 15 residues. The CDR3 nucleotides read TGTGCCAGCAGCCACCCCGGGGGGGTGGACACTGAAGCTTTCTTT. Translation gives CASSHPGGVDTEAFF.

This clone was seen a single time. This chain uses TRBV28 with TRBJ1-5; D uncertain. Germline CDR1 reads MDHEN; CDR2 reads SYDVKM. Trimming took 6 bases from V and 0 from J, leaving 9 bases between them. This CDR3 spans 14 amino acids. The CDR3 spells CASRPTVSNQPQHF. The CDR3, as DNA: TGTGCCAGCAGGCCAACAGTTAGCAATCAGCCCCAGCATTTT.

CDR3 sequence: CASGRDRASTANDYTF. In DNA form, the CDR3 reads TGTGCCAGCGGCCGGGACAGGGCCTCGACAGCGAATGACTACACCTTC. J is TRBJ1-2 and V is TRBV9; 9 bases align to TRBD1. This CDR3 has 16 residues. From germline, CDR1 is SGDLS and CDR2 YYNGEE. Trimming cost V 7 bases and J 10 bases; bases outside gene matches: 20.

The genes are TRBV3-1 (or the pseudogene TRBV3-2) and TRBJ1-2, with D maybe TRBD1 (6 bases). V lost 1 base and J 6 bases, leaving 6 bases between the germline ends. The CDR3 spans 12 residues. The germline gives CDR1 LGHDT, CDR2 YNNKEL (reference sequence). The CDR3 DNA reads as TGTGCCAGCAGCCAAGGGACAGATGGCTACACCTTC. This encodes CASSQGTDGYTF.

The genes are TRBV25-1 and TRBJ2-7; weak D call: TRBD1 (5 bases). Trimming stripped 0 bases from V and 5 bases from J, with 23 bases between. Per germline, CDR1 MGHDK and CDR2 SYGVNS. This CDR3 is built from 18 residues. The CDR3 region has the DNA TGTGCCAGCAGTGAATATTTTGGCGCCAGGCCAGGGCTTGACGAGCAGTACTTC. Protein sequence: CASSEYFGARPGLDEQYF.

V usage is TRBV7-9 and J usage is TRBJ2-2; possible D gene TRBD2, 6 bases. Deletions cut 5 bases from V and 2 bases from J, with 15 bases between. The CDR3 runs to 16 residues. Germline V gene lookup returns CDR1 SEHNR and CDR2 FQNEAQ (reference sequence). The CDR3 is CASSLPGLGNTGELFF. CDR3 DNA sequence: TGTGCCAGCAGCCTACCGGGACTTGGAAACACCGGGGAGCTGTTTTTT. The whole variable domain, filled in from reference TRBV7-9 and TRBJ2-2, reads DTGVSQNPRHKITKRGQNVTFRCDPISEHNRLYWYRQTLGQGPEFLTYFQNEAQLEKSRLLSDRFSAERPKGSFSTLEIQRTEQGDSAMYLCASSLPGLGNTGELFFGEGSRLTVL.

The V and J genes are TRBV21-1 and TRBJ2-1; whether TRBD2, the table's D call, matches the DNA was not checked. TRBV21-1 is a documented pseudogene. The CDR3 has 14 amino acids. CDR3: CASSKRPRLTKLFF. The DNA for the CDR3 is TGTGCCAGCAGCAAAAGGCCGAGACTAACTAAGCTGTTCTTC.

V is TRBV27 and J is TRBJ1-2, with D unclear. Germline CDR1 and CDR2: MNHEY and SMNVEV (reference sequence). Trimming cost V 2 bases and J 0 bases, with 10 bases left between them. The CDR3 spans 15 residues. CDR3 in DNA: TGTGCCAGCAGTTTAACGGCGATCACTAACTATGGCTACACCTTC. This translates into CASSLTAITNYGYTF.

The chain uses TRBV5-4 and TRBJ2-5; D is unclear. CDR1 and CDR2 from the germline V gene are SGHNT and YYREEE (reference sequence). Trimming took 0 bases from V and 4 from J, leaving 10 bases between them. The CDR3 sequence is 14 residues long. CDR3 region: CASSLAKLSETQYF. The CDR3, as DNA: TGTGCCAGCAGCTTGGCCAAACTTTCAGAGACCCAGTACTTC.

The table lists this clone with a count of one. V is TRBV27 and J is TRBJ2-7, with D tentatively TRBD1 (6 bases). Germline V gene sequence: CDR1 MNHEY, CDR2 SMNVEV (reference sequence). The V and J ends lost 0 bases and 1 base respectively, with 10 bases between them. CDR3 length: 15 amino acids. The CDR3 nucleotides are TGTGCCAGCAGTTTATCTCCCGGACAGTCCTACGAGCAGTACTTC. Its protein is CASSLSPGQSYEQYF.

This chain uses TRBV7-2 with TRBJ1-3, with 9 bases fitting TRBD1. The CDR3 sequence is 14 residues long. J was trimmed by 7 bases and V by 5 bases; bases with no gene match: 6. The germline V gene encodes CDR1 SGHTA and CDR2 FQGNSA. The CDR3 DNA is TGTGCCAGCAGCCGGGACAGGGCCGGGAACACCATATATTTT. Protein product: CASSRDRAGNTIYF.

The chain recombines TRBV7-2 with TRBJ2-3; 13 bases map to TRBD2. The CDR3 covers 17 residues. V lost 3 bases and J lost 3; bases outside the gene matches: 6. Germline CDR1 SGHTA, CDR2 FQGNSA. Here the CDR3 DNA reads TGTGCCAGCAGCTTCGGACTAGCGGGGGTTTTGACAGATACGCAGTATTTT. Translation: CASSFGLAGVLTDTQYF.